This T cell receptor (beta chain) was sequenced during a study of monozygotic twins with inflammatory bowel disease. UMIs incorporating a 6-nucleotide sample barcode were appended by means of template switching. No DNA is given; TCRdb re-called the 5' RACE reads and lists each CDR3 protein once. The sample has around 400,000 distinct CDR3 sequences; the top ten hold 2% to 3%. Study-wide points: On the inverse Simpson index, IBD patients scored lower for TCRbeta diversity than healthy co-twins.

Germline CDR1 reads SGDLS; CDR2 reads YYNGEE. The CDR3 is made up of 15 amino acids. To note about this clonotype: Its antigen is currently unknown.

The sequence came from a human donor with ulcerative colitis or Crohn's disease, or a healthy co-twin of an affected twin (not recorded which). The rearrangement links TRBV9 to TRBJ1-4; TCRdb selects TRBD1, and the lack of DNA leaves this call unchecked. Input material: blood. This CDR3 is CASSLRGVVGEKLFF. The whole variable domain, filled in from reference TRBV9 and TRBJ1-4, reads DSGVTQTPKHLITATGQRVTLRCSPRSGDLSVYWYQQSLDQGLQFLIQYYNGEERAKGNILERFSAQQFPDLHSELNLSSLELGDSALYFCASSLRGVVGEKLFFGSGTQLSVL.